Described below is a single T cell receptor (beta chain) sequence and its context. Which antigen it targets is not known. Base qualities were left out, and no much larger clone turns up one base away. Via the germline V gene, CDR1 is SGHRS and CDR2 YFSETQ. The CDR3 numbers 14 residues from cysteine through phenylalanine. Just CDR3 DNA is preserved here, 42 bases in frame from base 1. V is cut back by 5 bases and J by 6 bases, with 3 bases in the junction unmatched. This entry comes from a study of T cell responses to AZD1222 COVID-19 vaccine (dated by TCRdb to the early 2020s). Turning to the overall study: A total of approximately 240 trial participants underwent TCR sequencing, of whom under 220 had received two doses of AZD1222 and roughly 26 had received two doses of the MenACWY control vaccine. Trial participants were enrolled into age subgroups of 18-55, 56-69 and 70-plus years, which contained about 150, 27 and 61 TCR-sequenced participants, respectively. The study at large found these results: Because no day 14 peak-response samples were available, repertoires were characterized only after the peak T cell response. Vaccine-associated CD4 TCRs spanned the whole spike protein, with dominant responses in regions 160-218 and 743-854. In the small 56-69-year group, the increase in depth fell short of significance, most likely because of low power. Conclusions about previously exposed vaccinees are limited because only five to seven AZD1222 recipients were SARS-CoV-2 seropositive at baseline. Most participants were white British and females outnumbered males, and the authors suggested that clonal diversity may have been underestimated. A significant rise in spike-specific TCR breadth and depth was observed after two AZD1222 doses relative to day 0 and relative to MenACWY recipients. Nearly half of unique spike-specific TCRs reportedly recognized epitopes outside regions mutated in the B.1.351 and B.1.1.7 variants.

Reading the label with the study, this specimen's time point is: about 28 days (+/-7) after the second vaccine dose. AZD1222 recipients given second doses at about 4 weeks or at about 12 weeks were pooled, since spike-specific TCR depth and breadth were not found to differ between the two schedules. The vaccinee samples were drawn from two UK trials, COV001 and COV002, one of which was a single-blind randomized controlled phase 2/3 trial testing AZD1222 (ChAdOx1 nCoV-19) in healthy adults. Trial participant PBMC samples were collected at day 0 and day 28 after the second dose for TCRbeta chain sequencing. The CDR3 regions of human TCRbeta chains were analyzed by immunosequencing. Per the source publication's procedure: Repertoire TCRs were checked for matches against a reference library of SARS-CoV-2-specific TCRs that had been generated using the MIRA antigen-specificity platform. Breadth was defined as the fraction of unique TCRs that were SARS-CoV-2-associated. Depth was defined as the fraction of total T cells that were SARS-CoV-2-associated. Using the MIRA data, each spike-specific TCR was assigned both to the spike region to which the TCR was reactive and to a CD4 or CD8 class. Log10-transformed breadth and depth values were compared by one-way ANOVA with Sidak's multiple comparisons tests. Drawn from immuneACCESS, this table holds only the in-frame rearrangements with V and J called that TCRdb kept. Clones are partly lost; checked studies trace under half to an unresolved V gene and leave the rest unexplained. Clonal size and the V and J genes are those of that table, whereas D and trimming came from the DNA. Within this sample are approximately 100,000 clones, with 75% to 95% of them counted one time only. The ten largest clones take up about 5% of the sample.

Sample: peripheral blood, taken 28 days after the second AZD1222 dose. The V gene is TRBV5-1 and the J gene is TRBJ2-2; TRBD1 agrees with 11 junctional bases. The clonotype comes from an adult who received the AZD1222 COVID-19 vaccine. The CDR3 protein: CASRTGQGAGELFF. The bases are TGCGCCAGCAGGACGGGACAGGGGGCCGGGGAGCTGTTTTTT.